This T cell receptor beta chain was profiled in a study of T cell responses to AZD1222 COVID-19 vaccine. General study points: Of spike-specific TCRs, nearly half reportedly target regions left unmutated in variants.

The sample holds one count of this clone. The antigen remains undetermined. Germline V gene data show CDR1 as SGHTS and CDR2 as YDEGEE. With 2 bases removed from V and 4 bases from J, the gap between germline ends came to 6 bases. This CDR3 has 12 amino acids. TCRdb's table, derived via immunoSEQ multiplex PCR, lists solely in-frame clones and lacks some. Of approximately 30,000 clones listed, around 93% are singletons. The clonotype originates from an adult who received the AZD1222 COVID-19 vaccine. The chain is built from TRBV5-8 and TRBJ2-5; D gene ambiguous. Sequences were derived from peripheral blood, sampled 28 days after the second AZD1222 dose. DNA for the CDR3: TGTGCCAGCAGCTTCCCCCGAGAGACCCAGTACTTC. This encodes CASSFPRETQYF.